A selection of T cell receptor beta chains follows, all from one sample in a study of blood T cell repertoires in COVID-19. Assay used: immunoSEQ multiplex PCR; TCRdb lists only in-frame clones, some missing. The sample lists about 110,000 clones; about 83% were seen once. The sequenced material came from peripheral blood. These receptors were collected from a woman in her seventies with acute or convalescent COVID-19. The CDR3 runs from the conserved cysteine through the conserved F or W. Each record gives: clone size, D gene, CDR3 length, J gene, V gene, CDR3 protein, CDR3 DNA. A D gene is named only where the DNA matches it firmly. The size field is filled for only some rows; it gives once, few, many or a size class.

abundance: once; d_gene: -; len: 15; j_gene: TRBJ2-3; v_gene: TRBV7-9; CDR3aa: CASIPRGGGEDTQYF; CDR3nt: TGTGCCAGCATACCTCGTGGGGGGGGCGAAGATACGCAGTATTTT
abundance: -; d_gene: TRBD1; len: 18; j_gene: TRBJ2-2; v_gene: TRBV24-1; CDR3aa: CATSPGTGDSGYTGELFF; CDR3nt: TGTGCCACCAGTCCCGGGACAGGGGACTCTGGTTACACCGGGGAGCTGTTTTTT
abundance: -; d_gene: -; len: 13; j_gene: TRBJ2-1; v_gene: TRBV5-1; CDR3aa: CASSLDGHNEQFF; CDR3nt: TGCGCCAGCAGTTTGGACGGTCACAATGAGCAGTTCTTC
abundance: once; d_gene: -; len: 11; j_gene: TRBJ1-5; v_gene: TRBV28; CDR3aa: CASKGDQPQHF; CDR3nt: TGTGCCAGCAAAGGAGATCAGCCCCAGCATTTT
abundance: -; d_gene: TRBD1; len: 15; j_gene: TRBJ1-1; v_gene: TRBV7-3; CDR3aa: CASSLMPGGNTEAFF; CDR3nt: TGTGCCAGCAGCTTAATGCCAGGGGGGAACACTGAAGCTTTCTTT
abundance: -; d_gene: -; len: 14; j_gene: TRBJ1-1; v_gene: TRBV15; CDR3aa: CATSTDRLNTEAFF; CDR3nt: TGTGCCACCAGTACCGACAGATTGAACACTGAAGCTTTCTTT
abundance: few; d_gene: -; len: 15; j_gene: TRBJ2-7; v_gene: TRBV5-1; CDR3aa: CASSLAPGENYEQYF; CDR3nt: TGCGCCAGCAGCTTAGCGCCGGGAGAGAACTACGAGCAGTACTTC
abundance: -; d_gene: TRBD1; len: 16; j_gene: TRBJ1-4; v_gene: TRBV3-1/TRBV3-2; CDR3aa: CASSRRAGQGYEKLFF; CDR3nt: TGTGCCAGCAGCCGTAGAGCGGGACAGGGTTATGAAAAACTGTTTTTT
abundance: -; d_gene: -; len: 14; j_gene: TRBJ1-1; v_gene: TRBV28; CDR3aa: CASSLRDWGTEAFF; CDR3nt: TGTGCCAGCAGTTTAAGGGACTGGGGCACTGAAGCTTTCTTT
abundance: -; d_gene: -; len: 15; j_gene: TRBJ2-7; v_gene: TRBV28; CDR3aa: CASSLPKGVSYEQYF; CDR3nt: TGTGCCAGCAGTTTACCAAAGGGGGTCTCCTACGAGCAGTACTTC
abundance: -; d_gene: -; len: 13; j_gene: TRBJ1-6; v_gene: TRBV9; CDR3aa: CASSVHHNSPLHF; CDR3nt: TGTGCCAGCAGCGTACATCATAATTCACCCCTCCACTTT
abundance: -; d_gene: -; len: 12; j_gene: TRBJ1-2; v_gene: TRBV5-5; CDR3aa: CASSLPGNGYTF; CDR3nt: TGTGCCAGCAGCTTGCCAGGCAATGGCTACACCTTC
abundance: once; d_gene: -; len: 10; j_gene: TRBJ2-3; v_gene: TRBV9; CDR3aa: CASSGGQQYF; CDR3nt: TGTGCCAGCAGCGGGGGGCAGCAGTATTTT
abundance: -; d_gene: -; len: 15; j_gene: TRBJ2-1; v_gene: TRBV7-3; CDR3aa: CASSLGNTGNNEQFF; CDR3nt: TGTGCCAGCAGCTTAGGGAATACAGGAAACAATGAGCAGTTCTTC
abundance: -; d_gene: TRBD1; len: 15; j_gene: TRBJ1-1; v_gene: TRBV7-2; CDR3aa: CASSLGRDRGGKAFF; CDR3nt: TGTGCCAGCAGCTTAGGCAGGGACAGGGGAGGGAAAGCTTTCTTT
abundance: -; d_gene: TRBD2; len: 16; j_gene: TRBJ2-1; v_gene: TRBV19; CDR3aa: CASSDGLGGSYNEQFF; CDR3nt: TGTGCCAGTAGTGATGGACTAGGAGGCTCCTACAATGAGCAGTTCTTC
abundance: once; d_gene: TRBD2; len: 16; j_gene: TRBJ2-1; v_gene: TRBV5-1; CDR3aa: CASSLGTSGRSDEQFF; CDR3nt: TGCGCCAGCAGCTTGGGGACTAGCGGGAGATCGGATGAGCAGTTCTTC
abundance: -; d_gene: -; len: 15; j_gene: TRBJ2-5; v_gene: TRBV6-5; CDR3aa: CASSYSAGFQETQYF; CDR3nt: TGTGCCAGCAGTTACTCGGCAGGGTTCCAAGAGACCCAGTACTTC
abundance: -; d_gene: TRBD2; len: 15; j_gene: TRBJ2-2; v_gene: TRBV7-3; CDR3aa: CASSLVAGIAGELFF; CDR3nt: TGTGCCAGCAGCTTGGTAGCGGGTATAGCCGGGGAGCTGTTTTTT
abundance: -; d_gene: TRBD2; len: 17; j_gene: TRBJ2-2; v_gene: TRBV24-1; CDR3aa: CATSGNSGGPGGGELFF; CDR3nt: TGTGCCACCAGTGGAAATAGCGGGGGCCCAGGGGGCGGGGAGCTGTTTTTT
abundance: -; d_gene: -; len: 13; j_gene: TRBJ2-3; v_gene: TRBV28; CDR3aa: CASSFRARDTQYF; CDR3nt: TGTGCCAGCAGTTTCAGGGCGCGAGATACGCAGTATTTT
abundance: -; d_gene: TRBD2; len: 15; j_gene: TRBJ2-2; v_gene: TRBV7-6; CDR3aa: CASSLDVGGAGELFF; CDR3nt: TGTGCCAGCAGCTTAGATGTTGGGGGGGCCGGGGAGCTGTTTTTT
abundance: -; d_gene: -; len: 16; j_gene: TRBJ2-7; v_gene: TRBV2; CDR3aa: CASSGGGARASYEQYF; CDR3nt: TGTGCCAGCAGTGGAGGGGGGGCTAGGGCCTCCTACGAGCAGTACTTC
abundance: -; d_gene: -; len: 13; j_gene: TRBJ1-6; v_gene: TRBV7-9; CDR3aa: CASSPAYNSPLHF; CDR3nt: TGTGCCAGCAGCCCAGCCTATAATTCACCCCTCCACTTT
abundance: -; d_gene: -; len: 14; j_gene: TRBJ1-2; v_gene: TRBV27; CDR3aa: CASSQTAGDYGYTF; CDR3nt: TGTGCCAGCAGTCAGACGGCAGGGGACTATGGCTACACCTTC
abundance: few; d_gene: TRBD1; len: 17; j_gene: TRBJ1-2; v_gene: TRBV19; CDR3aa: CASSIPGQGVRSYGYTF; CDR3nt: TGTGCCAGTAGTATCCCCGGACAGGGGGTAAGAAGCTATGGCTACACCTTC
abundance: -; d_gene: TRBD2; len: 18; j_gene: TRBJ2-3; v_gene: TRBV6-1; CDR3aa: CASSESRRASGNTDTQYF; CDR3nt: TGTGCCAGCAGTGAAAGTAGGCGGGCTAGCGGGAATACAGATACGCAGTATTTT
abundance: few; d_gene: -; len: 14; j_gene: TRBJ1-1; v_gene: TRBV28; CDR3aa: CASISIGQGLGAFF; CDR3nt: TGTGCCAGCATAAGCATAGGGCAGGGGCTGGGGGCTTTCTTT
abundance: -; d_gene: -; len: 15; j_gene: TRBJ1-6; v_gene: TRBV13; CDR3aa: CASSSRRVADSPLHF; CDR3nt: TGTGCCAGCAGCTCAAGGCGGGTGGCTGATTCACCCCTCCACTTT
abundance: once; d_gene: TRBD1; len: 18; j_gene: TRBJ2-4; v_gene: TRBV7-8; CDR3aa: CASSLAWGTATQNTIQYF; CDR3nt: TGTGCCAGCAGCTTAGCGTGGGGGACAGCGACCCAAAATACCATTCAGTACTTC
abundance: -; d_gene: TRBD1; len: 12; j_gene: TRBJ2-5; v_gene: TRBV6-5; CDR3aa: CASRDRGETQYF; CDR3nt: TGTGCCAGCCGGGACAGGGGGGAGACCCAGTACTTC
abundance: few; d_gene: TRBD1; len: 14; j_gene: TRBJ2-5; v_gene: TRBV28; CDR3aa: CASTPTGRGETQYF; CDR3nt: TGTGCCAGCACCCCGACAGGGCGAGGGGAGACCCAGTACTTC
abundance: -; d_gene: TRBD1; len: 15; j_gene: TRBJ1-1; v_gene: TRBV28; CDR3aa: CASSLWGQGNTEAFF; CDR3nt: TGTGCCAGCAGTTTATGGGGACAGGGGAACACTGAAGCTTTCTTT
abundance: -; d_gene: TRBD1; len: 15; j_gene: TRBJ2-4; v_gene: TRBV2; CDR3aa: CASSPTGFGKNIQYF; CDR3nt: TGTGCCAGCAGTCCGACAGGGTTTGGCAAAAACATTCAGTACTTC
abundance: -; d_gene: TRBD1; len: 19; j_gene: TRBJ1-5; v_gene: TRBV27; CDR3aa: CASSRKPQGQGASNQPQHF; CDR3nt: TGTGCCAGCAGTCGAAAGCCCCAGGGACAGGGGGCAAGCAATCAGCCCCAGCATTTT
abundance: -; d_gene: -; len: 14; j_gene: TRBJ1-2; v_gene: TRBV28; CDR3aa: CASSGGLRADGYTF; CDR3nt: TGTGCCAGCTCGGGGGGGCTCCGAGCGGATGGCTACACCTTC
abundance: -; d_gene: TRBD1; len: 14; j_gene: TRBJ1-4; v_gene: TRBV5-1; CDR3aa: CASSRTGGDEKLFF; CDR3nt: TGCGCCAGCAGCCGGACAGGGGGCGATGAAAAACTGTTTTTT